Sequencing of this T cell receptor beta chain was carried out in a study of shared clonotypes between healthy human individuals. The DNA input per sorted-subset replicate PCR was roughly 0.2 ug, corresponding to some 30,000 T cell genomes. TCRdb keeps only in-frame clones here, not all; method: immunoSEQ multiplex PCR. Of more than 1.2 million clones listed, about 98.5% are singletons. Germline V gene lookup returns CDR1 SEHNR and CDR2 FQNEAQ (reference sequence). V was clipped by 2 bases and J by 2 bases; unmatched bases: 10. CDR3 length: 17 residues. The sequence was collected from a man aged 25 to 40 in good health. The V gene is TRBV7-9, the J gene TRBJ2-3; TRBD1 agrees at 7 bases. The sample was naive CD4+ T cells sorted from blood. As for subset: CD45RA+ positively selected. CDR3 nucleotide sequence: TGTGCCAGCAGCTTAAGACAGGGTACACTCCACACAGATACGCAGTATTTT. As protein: CASSLRQGTLHTDTQYF.